This entry is about one T cell receptor (beta chain). This entry comes from a study of HIV-infected children after antiretroviral therapy interruption. This sample's treatment: PENTA 11 planned treatment interruption arm or continuous ART arm. RNA-based 3' RACE libraries used unique molecular identifiers. TCRdb reanalysed the 3' RACE reads using MiXCR and keeps one entry per CDR3 protein. Found here are about 89,000 distinct CDR3 sequences, 6.9% of them singletons; the top ten hold more than 0.95%. Germline V gene data show CDR1 as SQVTM and CDR2 as ANQGSEA. The CDR3 runs to 14 residues. V shed 4 bases, J shed 4 bases, and the junction held 6 bases outside the gene matches.

The TCR comes from a pool of human donors with HIV. This sample comprised CD45RA+ CD4+ T cells from PBMCs, pooled from several time points, obtained from a donor given antiretroviral therapy, either interrupted or continuous. Described subset: naive CD4+ CD45RA+ CD45RO- T cells. The chain links TRBV29-1 to TRBJ2-3, with 9 bases identical to TRBD1. The DNA of the CDR3 is TGCAGCGTTGGCCCGGGACAGGGATCAGATACGCAGTATTTT. This gives the protein CSVGPGQGSDTQYF.